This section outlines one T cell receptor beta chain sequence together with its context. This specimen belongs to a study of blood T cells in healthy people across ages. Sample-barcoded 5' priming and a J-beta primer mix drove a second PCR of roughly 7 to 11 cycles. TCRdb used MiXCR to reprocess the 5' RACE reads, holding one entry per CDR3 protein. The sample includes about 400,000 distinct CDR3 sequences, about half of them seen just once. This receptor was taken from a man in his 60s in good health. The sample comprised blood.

In nucleotides, the CDR3 is TGCAGTGCTAAGACGGAACCCTATGGCTACACCTTC. This encodes CSAKTEPYGYTF. The chain couples TRBV20-1 to TRBJ1-2; D remains unclear. The V gene lost 4 bases and the J gene lost 4 bases, with 10 bases spanning the gap. Per the germline V gene, CDR1 is DFQATT and CDR2 is SNEGSKA (reference sequence). CDR3 size: 12 residues.